Below, 24 T cell receptor beta chains from the same sample are listed, as sequenced in a study of T-cell reconstitution after alpha-beta-depleted transplantation in children. TCRbeta library construction was performed incorporating unique molecular identifiers. In TCRdb, the PCR reads were re-called with MiXCR into one record per CDR3 protein. Here the sample spans 100,000 or so distinct CDR3 sequences, 7% to 8% being singletons. The sample consisted of PBMCs, taken before TCRalphabeta/CD19-depleted stem cell transplant. The receptors stem from a boy aged 2 to 9 with acute lymphoblastic leukemia, due to receive a stem cell transplant.

The V gene is TRBV9, the J gene TRBJ2-7, with 7 bases matching TRBD1. This CDR3 is built from 16 residues. Germline CDR1 reads SGDLS; CDR2 reads YYNGEE. V lost 0 bases, J lost 3 bases, and 9 bases stayed unmatched. CDR3 nucleotides: TGTGCCAGCAGCGTAGGGTTGGGGACAGAATTCTACGAGCAGTACTTC. Amino acid sequence: CASSVGLGTEFYEQYF.

The chain joins TRBV28 to TRBJ1-3; 7 nucleotides match TRBD1. V was clipped by 6 bases and J by 2 bases; unmatched bases: 4. The length of the CDR3 is 14 residues. Germline CDR1 MDHEN, CDR2 SYDVKM. The CDR3 DNA reads TGTGCCAGCAGGAGGACAGGTCCTGGAAACACCATATATTTT. It encodes CASRRTGPGNTIYF.

This clonotype was detected only a few times. This chain uses TRBV9 with TRBJ2-3, with D unclear. There are 12 residues in the CDR3. Germline loops: CDR1 SGDLS, CDR2 YYNGEE. V lost 3 bases, J lost 3 bases, and 5 bases lay in between. Written as DNA, the CDR3 is TGTGCCAGCAGCGGTCGAACAGATACGCAGTATTTT. Its translation is CASSGRTDTQYF.

The chain is built from TRBV4-2 and TRBJ2-3, with a possible D match to TRBD2 (5 bases). V gave up 1 base and J gave up 3 bases, with 14 bases separating them. The germline CDR1 and CDR2 sequences are LGHNA and YNFKEQ. The CDR3 consists of 16 residues. CDR3 nucleotide sequence: TGTGCCAGCAGCCAAGTGGGCGGTTCGGGGACAGATACGCAGTATTTT. Its translation: CASSQVGGSGTDTQYF.

The V call is TRBV3-1, the J call TRBJ1-6; D is ambiguous. Between the trimmed V and J ends, which lost 4 bases and 13 bases, there was a span of 11 bases. Germline V gene sequence: CDR1 LGHDT, CDR2 YNNKEL (reference sequence). The length of the CDR3 is 12 residues. The CDR3, as DNA: TGTGCCAGCAGCCGGATTCCCCTGCCCCTCCACTTT. Protein: CASSRIPLPLHF.

This CDR3 reads CASSALAGETYEQYF. CDR3 coding DNA: TGTGCCAGCAGTGCACTAGCGGGGGAAACCTACGAGCAGTACTTC. The chain uses TRBV25-1 and TRBJ2-7; 11 bases line up with TRBD2. CDR1 MGHDK and CDR2 SYGVNS come from the germline V gene. The CDR3 runs to 15 residues. J gave up 2 bases and V 4 bases, and 4 bases lay outside the gene matches.

This clonotype was counted ten times or more. The chain links TRBV7-8 to TRBJ2-3; D gene ambiguous. CDR3 length equals 14 residues. Germline CDR1 and CDR2: SGHVS and FQNEAQ. V lost 2 bases and J 4 bases, leaving 10 bases between the germline ends. CDR3 loop: CASSLRRRSDTQYF. The DNA for the CDR3 is TGTGCCAGCAGCTTAAGGAGAAGGTCAGATACGCAGTATTTT.

There are a few counts of this clonotype. The chain has TRBV20-1 and TRBJ2-2; 8 nucleotides agree with TRBD2. With 6 bases clipped from V and 2 bases from J, the junction kept 8 bases outside the gene matches. This CDR3 is 15 amino acids long. Germline CDR1 DFQATT, CDR2 SNEGSKA (reference sequence). The CDR3 nucleotides read TGCAGTGCCCCCAGACTAGCGAGAAACACCGGGGAGCTGTTTTTT. Translating gives CSAPRLARNTGELFF.

This clonotype was observed many times. The rearrangement links TRBV29-1 to TRBJ1-2, with 10 bases lining up with TRBD1. V gave up 7 bases and J gave up 5 bases; unmatched junction bases: 13. From germline, CDR1 is SQVTM and CDR2 ANQGSEA. The CDR3 is 15 residues long. The CDR3 DNA sequence: TGCAGCGCCAAGGGAGGGACAGGGGACGTTTATGGCTACACCTTC. Encoded protein: CSAKGGTGDVYGYTF.

This clonotype appeared many times. This chain uses TRBV12-3 or TRBV12-4 with TRBJ2-1, with 7 bases fitting TRBD2. CDR3 length equals 13 residues. V lost 7 bases and J lost 9; bases outside the gene matches: 9. The CDR3 loop is CASILPGGTEQFF. CDR3 nucleotides: TGTGCCAGCATTCTCCCCGGGGGGACTGAGCAGTTCTTC.

This clonotype was seen many times. The V gene is TRBV9, the J gene TRBJ1-6, with D perhaps matching TRBD1 (6 bases). Germline CDR1 reads SGDLS; CDR2 reads YYNGEE. V shed 0 bases and J shed 7 bases, with 14 bases lying between them. The CDR3 is 16 amino acids. CDR3 DNA: TGTGCCAGCAGCGTAGAAGGGGGGGGAAAAAATTCACCCCTCCACTTT. It codes for CASSVEGGGKNSPLHF.

Only a few counts were recorded for this clonotype. The chain has TRBV7-8 and TRBJ2-3; D not resolved. Germline V gene lookup returns CDR1 SGHVS and CDR2 FQNEAQ. The CDR3 runs 15 residues. Trimming pared 1 base from V and 3 bases from J, leaving 11 bases between. The CDR3 sequence: CASSLVPALTDTQYF. CDR3 DNA: TGTGCCAGCAGCTTAGTCCCAGCGCTTACAGATACGCAGTATTTT.

In this sample, this clonotype turned up a few times. V gene TRBV7-2 combines with J gene TRBJ1-5; 11 nucleotides match TRBD1. This CDR3 has 14 amino acids. J lost 7 bases, V lost 5 bases, and 4 bases had no gene match. CDR1 and CDR2 (germline): SGHTA, FQGNSA. This CDR3 is CASSPGQGAQPQHF. In DNA, the CDR3 is TGTGCCAGCAGCCCCGGACAGGGGGCACAGCCCCAGCATTTT.

There are a few counts of this clonotype. The CDR3 reads CASSLRQGFTEAFF. The CDR3 DNA follows: TGTGCCAGCAGTTTAAGGCAGGGGTTTACTGAAGCTTTCTTT. This chain uses TRBV27 with TRBJ1-1; TRBD1 might be the D (6 bases). The CDR3 contains 14 residues. Per germline, CDR1 MNHEY and CDR2 SMNVEV (reference sequence). Trimming stripped 2 bases from V and 5 bases from J, with 12 bases between.

The chain is built from TRBV4-3 and TRBJ2-3; TRBD2 is a possible D gene (6 bases). From germline, CDR1 is LGHNA and CDR2 YSLEER. V shed 1 base and J shed 2 bases, with 10 bases lying between them. The CDR3 sequence is 15 residues long. The CDR3 sequence is CASSQGSGSTDTQYF. In nucleotides, the CDR3 is TGCGCCAGCAGCCAAGGAAGCGGGTCCACAGATACGCAGTATTTT.

V is TRBV10-3 and J is TRBJ1-2; TRBD1 matches at 9 bases. V lost 6 bases, J lost 7 bases, and 15 bases stayed unmatched. The CDR3 has 16 residues. The germline CDR1 and CDR2 sequences are ENHRY and SYGVKD. The CDR3 bases are TGTGCCATCAGGGAACAGGGGGCCGGCCTTATTTCTGGCTACACCTTC. Protein product: CAIREQGAGLISGYTF.

Ten or more counts support this clonotype. The chain is built from TRBV7-2 and TRBJ2-3; D is unresolved. Germline-derived CDR1 and CDR2 are SGHTA and FQGNSA. V lost 8 bases to trimming and J lost 2 bases, with 14 bases between them. The CDR3 is 14 residues long. The CDR3 spells CASRPGSATDTQYF. The CDR3 DNA reads TGTGCCAGCCGCCCGGGCTCGGCCACAGATACGCAGTATTTT. The full variable domain, its missing parts supplied by reference TRBV7-2 and TRBJ2-3, is GAGVSQSPSNKVTEKGKDVELRCDPISGHTALYWYRQSLGQGLEFLIYFQGNSAPDKSGLPSDRFSAERTGGSVSTLTIQRTQQEDSAVYLCASRPGSATDTQYFGPGTRLTVL.

This clonotype was picked up many times. The rearrangement joins TRBV6-5 to TRBJ1-1; 8 bases match TRBD1. The CDR3 is 13 residues long. Germline trimming cut 5 bases from V and 6 bases from J; bases unmatched to any gene: 5. Germline loops: CDR1 MNHEY, CDR2 SVGAGI. CDR3 loop: CASSLQGVPEAFF. CDR3 nucleotides: TGTGCCAGCAGTCTACAGGGGGTCCCTGAAGCTTTCTTT.

This clonotype was counted at least ten times. The chain couples TRBV5-5 to TRBJ1-2; D is unresolved. Germline V lookup: CDR1 SGHKS, CDR2 YYEKEE (reference sequence). Trimming removed 4 bases from V and 3 bases from J, with 16 bases in between. This CDR3 comprises 15 residues. For the CDR3, the DNA is TGTGCCAGCAGCCCGGGATTCGGGTTAGACTATGGCTACACCTTC. Its translation: CASSPGFGLDYGYTF.

This chain connects TRBV2 to TRBJ2-7; D tentatively fits TRBD1 or TRBD2 (6 bases each). Germline lookup yields CDR1 SNHLY and CDR2 FYNNEI. CDR3 length: 15 residues. V was shortened by 6 bases and J by 5 bases, with 20 bases between the two germline ends. CDR3 residues: CASRSFGGAENEQYF. CDR3 DNA sequence: TGTGCCAGCAGGTCCTTCGGGGGCGCTGAGAACGAGCAGTACTTC.

The chain joins TRBV3-1 to TRBJ1-4; the D is unclear. CDR3 size: 12 residues. The germline gives CDR1 LGHDT, CDR2 YNNKEL (reference sequence). V dropped 1 base and J dropped 13 bases, with 10 bases sitting between them. CDR3 sequence (DNA): TGTGCCAGCAGCCAAGGACCCGGAAGACTGTTTTTT. This codes for CASSQGPGRLFF.

This clonotype was detected a few times. The chain couples TRBV2 to TRBJ1-6, with 10 bases matching TRBD1. Germline loops: CDR1 SNHLY, CDR2 FYNNEI. CDR3 length equals 14 residues. The ends lost 6 bases at V and 9 bases at J; junction bases unmatched: 5. The CDR3 sequence: CASSDRGRGSPLHF. The CDR3 nucleotides are TGTGCCAGCAGCGACAGGGGGCGCGGTTCACCCCTCCACTTT. Full variable domain (outside the CDR3, taken from reference TRBV2 and TRBJ1-6): EPEVTQTPSHQVTQMGQEVILRCVPISNHLYFYWYRQILGQKVEFLVSFYNNEISEKSEIFDDQFSVERPDGSNFTLKIRSTKLEDSAMYFCASSDRGRGSPLHFGNGTRLTVT.

This clonotype was found many times. The genes are TRBV2 and TRBJ2-2; D unclear. Trimming took off 5 bases at V and 5 bases at J, with 18 bases between the two ends. The CDR3 spans 16 residues. Germline V gene lookup returns CDR1 SNHLY and CDR2 FYNNEI. The CDR3 bases are TGTGCCAGCAGTAGAAGGGCAGGCTTATCGACCGGGGAGCTGTTTTTT. Translated: CASSRRAGLSTGELFF. The full variable domain, with the rest looked up from reference TRBV2 and TRBJ2-2, is EPEVTQTPSHQVTQMGQEVILRCVPISNHLYFYWYRQILGQKVEFLVSFYNNEISEKSEIFDDQFSVERPDGSNFTLKIRSTKLEDSAMYFCASSRRAGLSTGELFFGEGSRLTVL.

This clonotype was detected only a few times. V is TRBV4-1 and J is TRBJ1-1; tentatively, D is TRBD1 (5 bases). The V and J ends lost 0 bases and 8 bases respectively, with 13 bases between them. Per germline, CDR1 MGHRA and CDR2 YSYEKL. The length of the CDR3 is 14 residues. CDR3 in amino acids: CASSQDRTTGEAFF. The CDR3 region has the DNA TGCGCCAGCAGCCAAGATCGGACAACGGGCGAAGCTTTCTTT.